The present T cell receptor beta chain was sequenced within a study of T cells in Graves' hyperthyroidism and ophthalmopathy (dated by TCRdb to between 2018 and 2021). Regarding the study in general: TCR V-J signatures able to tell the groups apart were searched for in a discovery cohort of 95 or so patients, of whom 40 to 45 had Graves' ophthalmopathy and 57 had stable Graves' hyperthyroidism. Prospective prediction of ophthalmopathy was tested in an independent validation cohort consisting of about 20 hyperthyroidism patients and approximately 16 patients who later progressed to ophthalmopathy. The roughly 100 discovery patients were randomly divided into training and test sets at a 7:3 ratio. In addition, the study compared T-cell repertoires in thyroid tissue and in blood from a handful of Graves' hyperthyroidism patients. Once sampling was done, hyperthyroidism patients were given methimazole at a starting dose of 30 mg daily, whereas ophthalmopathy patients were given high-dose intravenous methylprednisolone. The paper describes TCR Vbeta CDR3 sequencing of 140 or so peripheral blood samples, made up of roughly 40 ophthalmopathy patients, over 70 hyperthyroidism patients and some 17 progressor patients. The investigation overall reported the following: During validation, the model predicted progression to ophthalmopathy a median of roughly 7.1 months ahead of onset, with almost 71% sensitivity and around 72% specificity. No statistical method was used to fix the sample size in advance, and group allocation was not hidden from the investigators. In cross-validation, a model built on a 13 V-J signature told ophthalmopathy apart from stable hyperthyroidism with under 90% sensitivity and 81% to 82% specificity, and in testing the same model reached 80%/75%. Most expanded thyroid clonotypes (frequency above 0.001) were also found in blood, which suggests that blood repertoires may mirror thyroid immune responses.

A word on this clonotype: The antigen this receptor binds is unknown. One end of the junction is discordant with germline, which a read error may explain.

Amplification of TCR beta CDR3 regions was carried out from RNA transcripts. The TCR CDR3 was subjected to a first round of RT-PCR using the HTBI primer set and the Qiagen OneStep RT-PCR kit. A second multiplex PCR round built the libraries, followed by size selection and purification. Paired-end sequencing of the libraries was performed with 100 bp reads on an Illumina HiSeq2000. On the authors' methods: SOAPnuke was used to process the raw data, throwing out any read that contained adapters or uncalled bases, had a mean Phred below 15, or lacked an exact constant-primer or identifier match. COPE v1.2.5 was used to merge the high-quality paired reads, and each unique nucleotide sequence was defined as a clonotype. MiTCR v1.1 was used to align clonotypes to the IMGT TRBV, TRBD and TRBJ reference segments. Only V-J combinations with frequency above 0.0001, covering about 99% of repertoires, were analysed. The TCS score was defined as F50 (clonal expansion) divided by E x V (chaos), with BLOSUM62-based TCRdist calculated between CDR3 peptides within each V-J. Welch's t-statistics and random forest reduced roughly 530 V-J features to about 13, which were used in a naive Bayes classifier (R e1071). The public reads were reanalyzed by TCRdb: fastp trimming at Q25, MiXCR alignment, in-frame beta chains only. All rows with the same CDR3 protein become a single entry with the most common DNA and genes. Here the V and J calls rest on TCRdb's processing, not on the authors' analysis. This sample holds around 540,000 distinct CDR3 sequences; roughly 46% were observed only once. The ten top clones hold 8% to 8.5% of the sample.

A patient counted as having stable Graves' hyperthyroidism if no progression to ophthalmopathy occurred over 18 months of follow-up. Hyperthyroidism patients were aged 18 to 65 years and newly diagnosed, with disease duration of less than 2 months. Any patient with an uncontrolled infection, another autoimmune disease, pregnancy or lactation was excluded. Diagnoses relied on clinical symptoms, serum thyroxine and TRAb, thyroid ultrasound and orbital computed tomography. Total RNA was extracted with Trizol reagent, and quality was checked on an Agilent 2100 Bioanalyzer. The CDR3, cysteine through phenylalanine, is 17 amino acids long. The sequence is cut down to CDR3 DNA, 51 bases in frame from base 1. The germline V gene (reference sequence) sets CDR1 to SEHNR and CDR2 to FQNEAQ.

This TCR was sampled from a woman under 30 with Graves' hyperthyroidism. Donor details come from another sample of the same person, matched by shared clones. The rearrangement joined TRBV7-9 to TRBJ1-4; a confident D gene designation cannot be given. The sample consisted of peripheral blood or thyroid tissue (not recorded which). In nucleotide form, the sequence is TGTGCCGGCAGCTCCTTAGACCGGGCAGGAAGACGAGAAAAACTGTTTTTT. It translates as CAGSSLDRAGRREKLFF.